The 3 T cell receptor beta chains presented below share a single source sample, sequenced in a study of cytomegalovirus exposure and HLA in healthy donors. Primers: 60 Vbeta forward and 13 Jbeta reverse. The data were produced by immunoSEQ multiplex PCR, yet TCRdb's version contains in-frame clones alone and is incomplete. The repertoire holds about 100,000 clones, with 81% as singletons. The sample comprised PBMCs. These TCRs come from a woman aged 70-85 years in good health and CMV-seropositive.

The rearrangement links TRBV30 to TRBJ1-5, with D possibly being TRBD1 (5 bases). Trimming removed 1 base at V and 4 bases at J, with 11 bases between. This CDR3 region has 14 residues. Germline CDR1 reads GTSNPN; CDR2 reads SVGIG (reference sequence). CDR3: CAWSGTKGNQPQHF. The CDR3, as DNA: TGTGCCTGGAGTGGAACAAAGGGGAATCAGCCCCAGCATTTT.

This chain links TRBV11-2 with TRBJ2-3; TRBD2 matches at 14 bases. J gave up 6 bases and V 3 bases, and 5 bases lay outside the gene matches. This CDR3 is built from 16 residues. From germline, CDR1 is SGHAT and CDR2 FQNNGV. CDR3 region: CASSFGLAGGLDTQYF. The CDR3 DNA follows: TGTGCCAGCAGCTTCGGACTAGCGGGAGGTTTGGATACGCAGTATTTT.

The chain has TRBV7-2 and TRBJ2-5; TRBD2 agrees at 8 bases. Germline-derived CDR1 and CDR2 are SGHTA and FQGNSA. CDR3 size: 15 residues. The ends lost 5 bases at V and 5 bases at J; junction bases unmatched: 10. The CDR3, as DNA: TGTGCCAGCAGCCCAAGTAGCGGGGAGTGGGAGACCCAGTACTTC. Its protein product is CASSPSSGEWETQYF. Combining the CDR3 with reference TRBV7-2 and TRBJ2-5 gives the whole variable domain GAGVSQSPSNKVTEKGKDVELRCDPISGHTALYWYRQSLGQGLEFLIYFQGNSAPDKSGLPSDRFSAERTGGSVSTLTIQRTQQEDSAVYLCASSPSSGEWETQYFGPGTRLLVL.